The present T cell receptor (beta chain) was sequenced within a study of T-cell memory formation after mild COVID-19 (dated by TCRdb to the early 2020s). For context, the study as a whole: TCR sequence clusters from the two donors were found to be largely donor specific. T-cell clones expanding and contracting after mild COVID-19 in two donors were tracked by longitudinal TCRalpha and TCRbeta repertoire sequencing. Two young, previously healthy adult volunteers, one female and one male, were included in the cohort. General conclusions and limits of the study: Whether the second-wave clones peaking on day 37 were SARS-CoV-2 specific was not confirmed. The study included only a couple of mild cases, and larger cohorts that include severe cases with pre-infection samples were judged to be necessary. Balanced CD4/CD8 phenotypes were observed for clones contracting from day 15 to 85, whereas a bias towards CD4+ was observed for a second wave of clones expanding from day 15 to 37. Contracting CD4+ clones were found mainly in CM and EM memory subsets, while CD8+ clones were enriched in EMRA. Some responding clones were found in pre-infection memory, which suggests that pre-existing cross-reactive memory T cells took part in the SARS-CoV-2 response.

PBMCs were isolated by Ficoll-Paque density gradient centrifugation. Trimming at the junction amounts to 0 bases on V and 4 bases on J, and the germline ends lie 13 bases apart. The CDR3 covers 16 residues, taking in both the cysteine and the phenylalanine. The sequence is cut down to CDR3 DNA, 48 bases in frame from base 1. Per the germline V gene, LGHNA is the CDR1 and YSLEER is the CDR2. Sequencing used an Illumina NovaSeq 6000. TCRalpha and TCRbeta cDNA libraries were built by 5'RACE with constant-segment primers, adding sample barcodes and unique molecular identifiers. Trizol reagent was used to extract RNA from every sample. Library amplification was performed in two PCR steps, and a second sample barcode and Illumina TruSeq adapters were introduced in the second step. Libraries were sequenced on an Illumina NovaSeq with 2 x 150 bp paired-end reads. Regarding the original processing steps: With migec v1.2.7, reads were demultiplexed and then collapsed into UMI-guided consensus sequences. Using mixcr v2.1.11, UMI consensuses were aligned to TRA and TRB V and J templates and then assembled into clonotypes. A clonotype was counted as expanded or contracted only if both edgeR and NoisET called the change significant, with noise models trained on biological replicates. For edgeR calls, the cutoffs were a false discovery rate-adjusted p below 0.01 and a log2 fold-change threshold of 1. PCA with hierarchical clustering of max-normalized trajectories of the 1000 most abundant clonotypes was used as exploratory dynamics analysis. The CD4 or CD8 phenotype of responding clones was assigned using the separately sequenced CD4+ and CD8+ repertoires. TCRdb trimmed public reads at Q25 via fastp, called clones via MiXCR and kept in-frame beta chains. Every distinct CDR3 protein forms one entry, paired with its most common genes and DNA. TCRdb, not the original authors, processed these V and J calls. Present in this sample are hundreds of thousands of distinct CDR3 sequences, 13% to 15% of which were seen just once. Around 21% of the sample belongs to the ten largest clones.

As regards this clonotype: Its antigen target is currently unknown. No much larger clone exists at a distance of one base, and base qualities are not known.

The clonotype comes from a young man who had mild COVID-19 (a few samples of this study predate the infection). The sample titles of this study are shuffled in the database, so cell type and time point are left out; the donor was told from shared clones. This chain is built from TRBV4-3 and TRBJ1-3; the D gene is possibly TRBD1, with 5 bases matching. Specimen: PBMCs or a T cell subset sorted from them (not recorded which). The nucleotides read TGCGCCAGCAGCCAAGATGGGGGGGTGTACGGAAACACCATATATTTT. Its translation is CASSQDGGVYGNTIYF.